Listed here are 3 T cell receptor beta chains from one sample, sequenced in a study of T cell responses to AZD1222 COVID-19 vaccine. Produced via immunoSEQ multiplex PCR; TCRdb's table is partial and in-frame only. The sample shows 80,000 to 100,000 clones, 70% to 90% of them seen only once. The sequencing here drew on peripheral blood, taken 28 days after the second AZD1222 dose. All receptors derive from an adult who received the AZD1222 COVID-19 vaccine.

The genes are TRBV30 and TRBJ1-3, with D perhaps matching TRBD1 (6 bases). Germline loops: CDR1 GTSNPN, CDR2 SVGIG (reference sequence). This CDR3 has 12 residues. CDR3 sequence reads: CAFRGSGNTIYF. The CDR3 bases are TGTGCGTTCAGGGGCAGTGGAAACACCATATATTTT. The complete variable domain, with remaining parts taken from reference TRBV30 and TRBJ1-3, reads SQTIHQWPATLVQPVGSPLSLECTVEGTSNPNLYWYRQAAGRGLQLLFYSVGIGQISSEVPQNLSASRPQDRQFILSSKKLLLSDSGFYLCAFRGSGNTIYFGEGSWLTVV.

The rearrangement joins TRBV3-1 (or the pseudogene TRBV3-2) to TRBJ2-1; D possibly corresponds to TRBD2 (5 bases). The CDR3 is 16 residues long. Germline V lookup: CDR1 LGHDT, CDR2 YNNKEL (reference sequence). V dropped 4 bases and J dropped 1 base, with 14 bases sitting between them. The CDR3 DNA reads TGTGCCAGCAGCCCCCCGGAGGATCGGTCCTACAATGAGCAGTTCTTC. This sequence encodes CASSPPEDRSYNEQFF.

V is TRBV7-2 and J is TRBJ2-2; TRBD1 aligns across 8 bases. The trim removed 5 bases at V and 4 bases at J, leaving 9 bases unmatched. CDR3 length: 16 amino acids. Looked up from germline, CDR1 is SGHTA and CDR2 is FQGNSA. In nucleotides, the CDR3 is TGTGCCAGCAGCCCAGGGCAGGGGGCGATCACCGGGGAGCTGTTTTTT. It yields the protein CASSPGQGAITGELFF.